The 3 T cell receptor beta chains given below trace back to one sample, sequenced in a study of early T cells in non-severe SARS-CoV-2 infection. From the 5' RACE reads, TCRdb called clonotypes with MiXCR, one entry per CDR3 protein. The sample has 80,000 to 100,000 distinct CDR3 sequences, 9.5% to 11% seen once; the top ten hold 4.7%. The sample in question was whole blood, obtained at baseline. All receptors derive from an adult who was a healthcare worker with PCR-confirmed SARS-CoV-2 infection or an uninfected control (not recorded which).

This clonotype has only a few counts. J is TRBJ2-7 and V is TRBV9; possibly TRBD1 for D (6 bases). Germline V gene lookup returns CDR1 SGDLS and CDR2 YYNGEE. The CDR3 is made up of 13 amino acids. V was clipped by 0 bases and J by 6 bases, with 10 bases between them. CDR3 sequence (DNA): TGTGCCAGCAGCGTAGTAGGGGGTGGCGAGCAGTACTTC. This sequence encodes CASSVVGGGEQYF.

V gene TRBV6-4 combines with J gene TRBJ2-3; D may be TRBD1 (6 bases). The germline V and J ends were trimmed by 8 bases and 1 base, with 13 bases remaining between them. Looked up from germline, CDR1 is MRHNA and CDR2 is SNTAGT. The CDR3 has 14 amino acids. The CDR3 region is CASQGPWGTDTQYF. In nucleotides, the CDR3 is TGTGCCAGCCAGGGGCCCTGGGGCACAGATACGCAGTATTTT.

This clonotype was picked up many times. The V and J genes are TRBV12-3 or TRBV12-4 and TRBJ1-6; a weak D match, TRBD1 (5 bases). The CDR3 contains 15 residues. V was pared by 6 bases and J by 6 bases, with 15 bases between. CDR3 bases: TGTGCCAGCAGCGAACAGGATAAGGTTAATTCACCCCTCCACTTT. This gives the protein CASSEQDKVNSPLHF.